What follows are 4 T cell receptor beta chains derived from one specimen sequenced in a study of immune evolution from preneoplasia to lung adenocarcinoma (dated by TCRdb to the early 2020s). The library was made by the immunoSEQ multiplex PCR assay. Imported from immuneACCESS, the table was reduced by TCRdb to in-frame sequences with V and J called. These copies leave out some clones; in studies compared against another copy, an unresolved V gene accounts for under half, and the cause of the remainder is not known. The sample contains thousands of clones, 70% to 80% of them found a single time. Jointly, the top ten make up roughly an eighth of the sample. Sequenced sample: FFPE lung adenocarcinoma in situ tissue. Reading the label with the study, this specimen's cell subset or site is: preinvasive adenocarcinoma in situ (AIS). Source of these receptors: a person aged 55 to 79 with lung adenocarcinoma.

The V call is TRBV10-3, the J call TRBJ2-3; TRBD2 agrees at 9 bases. The V segment lost 5 bases and the J segment 1 base; nucleotides outside the gene matches: 4. Germline loops: CDR1 ENHRY, CDR2 SYGVKD. The CDR3 is 15 residues long. Written as DNA, the CDR3 is TGTGCCATCAGTTACATAGCGGGGGGCACAGATACGCAGTATTTT. It codes for CAISYIAGGTDTQYF.

This chain joins TRBV5-1 and TRBJ1-1; D is perhaps TRBD1 (6 bases). This CDR3 is 16 amino acids long. Per germline, CDR1 SGHRS and CDR2 YFSETQ. V lost 3 bases, J lost 0 bases, and 15 bases lay in between. For the CDR3, the DNA is TGCGCCAGCAGCTGGGGGCACAGTTCGCTGAACACTGAAGCTTTCTTT. This translates into CASSWGHSSLNTEAFF. The variable domain in full, completed from reference TRBV5-1 and TRBJ1-1, reads KAGVTQTPRYLIKTRGQQVTLSCSPISGHRSVSWYQQTPGQGLQFLFEYFSETQRNKGNFPGRFSGRQFSNSRSEMNVSTLELGDSALYLCASSWGHSSLNTEAFFGQGTRLTVV.

This chain uses TRBV10-3 with TRBJ2-3; D possibly matches TRBD1 or TRBD2 (5 bases each). Germline V gene lookup returns CDR1 ENHRY and CDR2 SYGVKD. V lost 11 bases and J lost 6, with 21 bases in between. The CDR3 loop spans 14 amino acids. The CDR3 sequence: CAVQRDGAGDTQYF. The CDR3, as DNA: TGTGCCGTACAACGGGACGGGGCTGGGGATACGCAGTATTTT.

V is TRBV6-5 and J is TRBJ1-5; no clear D gene. CDR1 and CDR2 (germline): MNHEY, SVGAGI. CDR3 length equals 14 residues. Trimming took off 0 bases at V and 7 bases at J, with 10 bases between the two ends. The CDR3 bases are TGTGCCAGCAGTTACTCTTCTCAGTTACAGCCCCAGCATTTT. Translation: CASSYSSQLQPQHF.